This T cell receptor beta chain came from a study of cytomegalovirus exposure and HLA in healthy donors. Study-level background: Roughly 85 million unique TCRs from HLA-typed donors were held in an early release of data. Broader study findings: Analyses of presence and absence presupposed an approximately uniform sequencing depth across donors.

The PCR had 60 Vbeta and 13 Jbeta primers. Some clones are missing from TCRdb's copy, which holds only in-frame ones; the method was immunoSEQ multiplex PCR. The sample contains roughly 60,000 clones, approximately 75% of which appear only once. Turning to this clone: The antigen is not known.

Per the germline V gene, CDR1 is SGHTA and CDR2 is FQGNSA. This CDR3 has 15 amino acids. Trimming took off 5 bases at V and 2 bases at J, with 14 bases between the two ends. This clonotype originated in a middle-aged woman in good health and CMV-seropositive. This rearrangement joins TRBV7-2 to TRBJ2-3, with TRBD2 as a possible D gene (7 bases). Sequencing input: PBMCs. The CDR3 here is CASSPQAGATDTQYF. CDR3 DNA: TGTGCCAGCAGCCCCCAGGCGGGGGCCACAGATACGCAGTATTTT.